These T cell receptor beta chains were read from a single sample in a study of shared clonotypes between healthy human individuals. Sequencing used immunoSEQ multiplex PCR; TCRdb keeps in-frame clones, though not all of them. The sample holds 1.5 million to 2.5 million clones, just under 95% seen once. Input material: naive CD8+ T cells sorted from blood. Source of these receptors: a man aged 18-30 years in good health. Both conserved end residues are part of each CDR3. D genes are given only for firm matches. A row's size may be missing; if present it is once, few, many or a size class.

j_call | d_call | v_call | clone_size | cdr3_aa | cdr3_nt
TRBJ1-1 | - | TRBV4-3 | - | CASSLYRALNTEAFF | TGCGCCAGCAGCCTGTATAGGGCGCTGAACACTGAAGCTTTCTTT
TRBJ1-6 | TRBD1 | TRBV4-1 | - | CASSKQGVTHSPLHF | TGCGCCAGCAGCAAACAGGGGGTGACCCACTCACCCCTCCACTTT
TRBJ2-7 | TRBD2 | TRBV27 | - | CASSFSGSSYEQYF | TGTGCCAGCAGCTTTAGCGGGAGCTCCTACGAGCAGTACTTC
TRBJ2-1 | - | TRBV11-2 | - | CASSLDFRGDAFF | TGTGCCAGCAGCTTAGATTTCAGGGGCGATGCGTTCTTC
TRBJ2-7 | TRBD1 | TRBV19 | - | CASSIGKGQGPYEQYF | TGTGCCAGTAGTATAGGTAAGGGACAGGGACCCTACGAGCAGTACTTC
TRBJ1-2 | TRBD1 | TRBV28 | - | CASTLYQTGGDYGYTF | TGTGCCAGCACGCTATACCAAACAGGGGGCGACTATGGCTACACCTTC
TRBJ2-2 | - | TRBV30 | - | CAWSVLGIQPGELFF | TGTGCCTGGAGTGTACTGGGGATTCAGCCCGGGGAGCTGTTTTTT
TRBJ1-1 | TRBD1 | TRBV30 | - | CAWSVKFGQGATEAFF | TGTGCCTGGAGTGTAAAGTTCGGGCAGGGGGCCACTGAAGCTTTCTTT
TRBJ2-2 | TRBD2 | TRBV10-3 | - | CAISGASGPPGELFF | TGTGCCATCAGTGGGGCTAGCGGCCCCCCCGGGGAGCTGTTTTTT
TRBJ1-5 | - | TRBV6-5 | - | CASSYSSSGLGQPQHF | TGTGCCAGCAGTTACTCGTCATCTGGTTTAGGTCAGCCCCAGCATTTT
TRBJ2-7 | - | TRBV2 | once | CASSEGGTWSGEQYF | TGTGCCAGCAGTGAAGGGGGGACTTGGTCCGGCGAGCAGTACTTC
TRBJ2-1 | - | TRBV7-6 | - | CASSDRDKNNNEQFF | TGTGCCAGCAGCGACCGGGACAAAAACAACAATGAGCAGTTCTTC
TRBJ2-3 | - | TRBV7-9 | - | CASSLGGGAFTDTQYF | TGTGCCAGCAGCTTAGGCGGAGGTGCGTTCACAGATACGCAGTATTTT
TRBJ2-3 | - | TRBV5-4 | - | CASSKKGFSTDTQYF | TGTGCCAGCAGCAAGAAAGGTTTTAGCACAGATACGCAGTATTTT
TRBJ2-3 | - | TRBV9 | - | CASSVRDKVADTQYF | TGTGCCAGCAGCGTCCGGGACAAGGTGGCAGATACGCAGTATTTT
TRBJ1-1 | TRBD1 | TRBV6-5 | - | CASSQGAGTEAFF | TGTGCCAGCAGCCAGGGGGCTGGGACTGAAGCTTTCTTT
TRBJ1-1 | - | TRBV5-6 | - | CASSLGASGAFF | TGTGCCAGCAGCTTGGGTGCTTCAGGAGCTTTCTTT
TRBJ2-3 | - | TRBV10-3 | - | CAISEYDSGDTSTDTQYF | TGTGCCATCAGTGAGTACGATTCAGGGGACACTAGCACAGATACGCAGTATTTT
TRBJ2-1 | TRBD2 | TRBV4-1 | - | CASSQPGGGGVNEQFF | TGCGCCAGCAGCCAACCCGGAGGCGGGGGGGTGAATGAGCAGTTCTTC
TRBJ2-3 | TRBD2 | TRBV6-5 | - | CASSSSGGATDTQYF | TGTGCCAGCAGCTCTAGCGGGGGGGCGACAGATACGCAGTATTTT
TRBJ2-2 | - | TRBV30 | - | CAWSHSPGELFF | TGTGCCTGGAGTCATAGTCCCGGAGAGCTGTTTTTT
TRBJ2-2 | - | TRBV29-1 | - | CSVTQIGELFF | TGCAGCGTCACACAGATCGGGGAGCTGTTTTTT
TRBJ2-1 | - | TRBV27 | - | CASSLSMGGEQFF | TGTGCCAGCAGTTTATCGATGGGGGGTGAGCAGTTCTTC
TRBJ2-1 | - | TRBV2 | - | CASSESRGSNYNEQFF | TGTGCCAGCAGTGAGAGTCGGGGCTCGAACTACAATGAGCAGTTCTTC
TRBJ1-1 | - | TRBV6-5 | once | CASSYDGNTEAFF | TGTGCCAGCAGTTACGACGGGAACACTGAAGCTTTCTTT
TRBJ2-5 | - | TRBV7-2 | - | CASSLRGGPWETQYF | TGTGCCAGCAGCCTCAGGGGGGGCCCGTGGGAGACCCAGTACTTC
TRBJ1-6 | - | TRBV7-6 | - | CASSPEAVAYNSPLHF | TGTGCCAGCAGCCCCGAGGCCGTCGCCTATAATTCACCCCTCCACTTT
TRBJ2-7 | - | TRBV6-1 | - | CASSAYYATYEQYF | TGTGCCAGCAGTGCCTACTACGCTACCTACGAGCAGTACTTC
TRBJ2-7 | TRBD2 | TRBV10-2 | - | CASSELVFGGGSPEQYF | TGCGCCAGCAGTGAGTTGGTTTTTGGGGGGGGTAGCCCCGAGCAGTACTTC
TRBJ2-7 | - | TRBV5-1 | - | CASSSLPNYEQYF | TGCGCCAGCAGCTCTCTACCGAACTACGAGCAGTACTTC
TRBJ2-2 | TRBD1 | TRBV7-9 | - | CASSLLWDSANTGELFF | TGTGCCAGCAGCTTGCTTTGGGACAGCGCGAACACCGGGGAGCTGTTTTTT
TRBJ1-5 | - | TRBV27 | once | CASMATAYSNQPQHF | TGTGCCAGCATGGCAACGGCTTATAGCAATCAGCCCCAGCATTTT
TRBJ1-5 | - | TRBV19 | - | CASSIGEVQPQHF | TGTGCCAGTAGTATAGGAGAGGTACAGCCCCAGCATTTT
TRBJ1-2 | TRBD1 | TRBV6-5 | - | CASSYSGDSPNYGYTF | TGTGCCAGCAGTTACTCCGGGGACAGCCCTAACTATGGCTACACCTTC
TRBJ1-2 | - | TRBV5-5 | once | CASSLVWQGHNYGYTF | TGTGCCAGCAGCTTGGTATGGCAGGGGCATAACTATGGCTACACCTTC
TRBJ2-5 | - | TRBV5-6 | - | CASSLETEQETQYF | TGTGCCAGCAGCTTAGAGACAGAACAAGAGACCCAGTACTTC
TRBJ2-7 | TRBD1 | TRBV9 | - | CASSQGGQGYEQYF | TGTGCCAGCAGCCAGGGGGGACAGGGCTACGAGCAGTACTTC
TRBJ1-2 | TRBD1 | TRBV9 | - | CASSVGGQGVYGYTF | TGTGCCAGCAGCGTAGGGGGACAGGGTGTCTATGGCTACACCTTC
TRBJ1-1 | - | TRBV6-1 | - | CASHPGGTEAFF | TGTGCCAGTCACCCGGGGGGCACTGAAGCTTTCTTT
TRBJ2-2 | - | TRBV2 | - | CASSGLPTFTGELFF | TGTGCCTCCAGCGGCTTACCGACTTTCACCGGGGAGCTGTTTTTT
TRBJ2-7 | TRBD1 | TRBV9 | - | CASSVGQASYEQYF | TGTGCCAGCAGCGTCGGACAGGCTTCCTACGAGCAGTACTTC
TRBJ1-4 | TRBD1 | TRBV4-1 | - | CASSQAVTGGSEKLFF | TGCGCCAGCAGCCAAGCCGTGACAGGGGGCAGTGAAAAACTGTTTTTT
TRBJ1-1 | - | TRBV19 | - | CASSIGWYTNTEAFF | TGTGCCAGTAGTATAGGTTGGTACACGAACACTGAAGCTTTCTTT
TRBJ2-5 | TRBD2 | TRBV27 | once | CASSAAGDQETQYF | TGTGCCAGCAGTGCAGCGGGAGATCAGGAGACCCAGTACTTC
TRBJ2-3 | - | TRBV7-9 | - | CASRSPREDTQYF | TGTGCCAGCAGATCCCCTAGGGAAGATACGCAGTATTTT